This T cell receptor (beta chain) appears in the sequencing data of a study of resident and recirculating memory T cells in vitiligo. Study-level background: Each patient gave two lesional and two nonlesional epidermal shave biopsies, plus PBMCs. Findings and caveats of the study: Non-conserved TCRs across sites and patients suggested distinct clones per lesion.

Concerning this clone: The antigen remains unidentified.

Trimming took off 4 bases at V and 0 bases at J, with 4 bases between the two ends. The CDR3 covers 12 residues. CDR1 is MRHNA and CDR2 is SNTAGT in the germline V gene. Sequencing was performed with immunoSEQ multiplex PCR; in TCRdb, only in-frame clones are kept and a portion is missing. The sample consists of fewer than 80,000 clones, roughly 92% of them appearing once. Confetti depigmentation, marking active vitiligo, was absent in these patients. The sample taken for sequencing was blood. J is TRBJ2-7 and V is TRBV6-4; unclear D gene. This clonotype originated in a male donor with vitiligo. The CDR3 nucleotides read TGTGCCAGCAGTGGACACTCCTACGAGCAGTACTTC. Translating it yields CASSGHSYEQYF.